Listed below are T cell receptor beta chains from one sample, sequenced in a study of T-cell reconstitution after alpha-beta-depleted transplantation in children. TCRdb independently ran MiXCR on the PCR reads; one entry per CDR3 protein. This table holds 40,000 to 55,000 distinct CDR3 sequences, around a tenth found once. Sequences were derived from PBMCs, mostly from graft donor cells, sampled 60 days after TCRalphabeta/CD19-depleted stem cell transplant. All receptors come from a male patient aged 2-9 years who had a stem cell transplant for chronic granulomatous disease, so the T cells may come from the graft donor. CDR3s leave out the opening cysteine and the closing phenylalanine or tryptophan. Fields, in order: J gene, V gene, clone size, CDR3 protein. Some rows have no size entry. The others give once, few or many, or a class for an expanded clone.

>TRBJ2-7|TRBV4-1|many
ASSQAPGSQYEQY
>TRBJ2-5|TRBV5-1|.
ASSREGWAQY
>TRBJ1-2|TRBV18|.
ASSSDLWGQGYGYT
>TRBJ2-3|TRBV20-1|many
SVSAGASTDTQY
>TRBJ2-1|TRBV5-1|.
ASSLGQGRDEQF
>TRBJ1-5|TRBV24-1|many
ATSDRGAGNQPQH
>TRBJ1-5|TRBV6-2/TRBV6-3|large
ASSYWGNSNQPQH
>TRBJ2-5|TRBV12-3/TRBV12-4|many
ASSLARWETQY
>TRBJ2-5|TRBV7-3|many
ASSMGLAGIETQY
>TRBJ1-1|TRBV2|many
ASGGQANTEAF
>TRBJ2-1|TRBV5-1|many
ASSAGLVYEQF
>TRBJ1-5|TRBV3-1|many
ASSQGGGIQPQH
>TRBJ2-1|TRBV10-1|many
ASSMTEDNEQF
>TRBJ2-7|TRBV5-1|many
ASSQGQNSYEQY
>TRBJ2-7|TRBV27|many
ASSWAGPPYEQY
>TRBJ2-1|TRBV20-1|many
SAHLWTSGLRGGNEQF
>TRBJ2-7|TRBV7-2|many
ASSLRRQVRYEQY
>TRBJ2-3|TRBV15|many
ATSRAGALSTDTQY
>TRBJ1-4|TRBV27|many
ASSRTVGRGEKLF
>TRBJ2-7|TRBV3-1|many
ASSTSGGPYEQY
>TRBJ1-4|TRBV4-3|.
ASSQVGGARFNEKLF
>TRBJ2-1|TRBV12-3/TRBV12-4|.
ASRGTGLAGLGGFNEQF
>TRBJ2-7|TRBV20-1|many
SAPRTSRGSYEQY
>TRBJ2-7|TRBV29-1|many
SVEEASGRSYEQY
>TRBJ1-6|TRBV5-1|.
ASTSSDNSPLH
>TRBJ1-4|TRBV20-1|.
SDYYRANRTNEKLF
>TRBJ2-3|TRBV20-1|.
SALRDFSTDTQY
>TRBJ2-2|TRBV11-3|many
ASSLRRQISTGELF
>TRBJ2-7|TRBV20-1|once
SALSPDRPYEQY
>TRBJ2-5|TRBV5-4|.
ASSWPGQETQY
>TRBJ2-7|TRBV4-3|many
ASSLGLAGNYEQY
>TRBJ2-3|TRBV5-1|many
ASSQLAEGTDTQY
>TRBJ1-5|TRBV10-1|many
ASSDPQGSPCSGNQPQH
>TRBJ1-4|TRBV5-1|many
ASSFGQATVNEKLF
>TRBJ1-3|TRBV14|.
ASSPGRIWSWNTIY
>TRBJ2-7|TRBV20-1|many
SAPNGLVKY